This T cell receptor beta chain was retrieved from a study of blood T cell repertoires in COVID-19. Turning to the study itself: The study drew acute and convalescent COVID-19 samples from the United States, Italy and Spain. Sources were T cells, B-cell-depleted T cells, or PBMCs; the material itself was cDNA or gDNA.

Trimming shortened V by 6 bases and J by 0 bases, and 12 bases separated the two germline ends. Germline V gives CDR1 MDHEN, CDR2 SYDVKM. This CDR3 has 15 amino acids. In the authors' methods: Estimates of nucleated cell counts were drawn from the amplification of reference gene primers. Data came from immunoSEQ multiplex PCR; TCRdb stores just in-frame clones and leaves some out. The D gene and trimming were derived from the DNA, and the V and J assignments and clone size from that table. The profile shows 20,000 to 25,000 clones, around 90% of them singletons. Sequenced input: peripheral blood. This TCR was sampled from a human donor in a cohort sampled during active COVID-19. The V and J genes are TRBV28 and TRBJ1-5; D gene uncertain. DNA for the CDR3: TGTGCCAGCAGGACTTACATTCTTAGCAATCAGCCCCAGCATTTT. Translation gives CASRTYILSNQPQHF.